This entry lists 12 T cell receptor beta chains sequenced from one sample in a study of T-cell memory formation after mild COVID-19. TCRdb reprocessed the 5' RACE reads with MiXCR, giving one entry per CDR3 protein. The data contain 500,000 to 550,000 distinct CDR3 sequences, roughly 22% of them singletons. Sequenced: PBMCs or a T cell subset sorted from them (not recorded which). The origin of the receptors is an adult woman who had mild COVID-19 (a few samples of this study predate the infection). Cell type and time point are not known.

The sample holds a few counts of this clonotype. The chain couples TRBV12-3 or TRBV12-4 to TRBJ2-1, with 7 bases aligning to TRBD2. This CDR3 comprises 14 residues. Trimming at V came to 1 base and at J to 10 bases, leaving 7 bases not matched to a gene. The CDR3 DNA follows: TGTGCCAGCAGTTTAGTCGCGGGGGAATCGGAGCAGTTCTTC. Its protein is CASSLVAGESEQFF.

This clonotype has only a few counts. The chain is built from TRBV7-2 and TRBJ1-1; 7 bases are a match to TRBD1. The trim removed 5 bases at V and 2 bases at J, leaving 5 bases unmatched. Germline lookup yields CDR1 SGHTA and CDR2 FQGNSA. This CDR3 is built from 14 residues. The CDR3 sequence is CASSTRQGNTEAFF. The CDR3 nucleotides are TGTGCCAGCAGCACAAGACAGGGAAACACTGAAGCTTTCTTT.

This clonotype was seen ten or more times. The rearrangement uses TRBV12-3 or TRBV12-4 and TRBJ1-4, with 7 bases matching TRBD1. V lost 2 bases to trimming and J lost 7 bases; unmatched junction nucleotides: 4. The CDR3 is made up of 14 amino acids. CDR3 nucleotide sequence: TGTGCCAGCAGTTTACGGCAGGGGGGTGAAAAACTGTTTTTT. Translation: CASSLRQGGEKLFF.

This clonotype was recorded a few times. This chain connects TRBV12-3 or TRBV12-4 to TRBJ2-7, with TRBD1 matching 10 bases. CDR3 length: 16 amino acids. V trimming: 5 bases; J trimming: 4 bases; junction bases outside the gene matches: 11. The CDR3 sequence is CASSRRKGQGGYEQYF. CDR3 bases: TGTGCCAGCAGTCGCCGTAAAGGACAGGGGGGATACGAGCAGTACTTC.

This clonotype was counted many times. CDR3 DNA: TGTGCCAGCAGCTTGGTGGGGAAACCGAACACTGAAGCTTTCTTT. This sequence encodes CASSLVGKPNTEAFF. The chain combines TRBV5-6 with TRBJ1-1; D gene uncertain. The CDR3 sequence is 15 residues long. Looked up from germline, CDR1 is SGHDT and CDR2 is YYEEEE. V was shortened by 0 bases and J by 1 base, with 10 bases between the two germline ends.

The chain combines TRBV25-1 with TRBJ1-2; tentative D call: TRBD1 (5 bases). The V and J ends lost 2 bases and 3 bases respectively, with 10 bases between them. The CDR3 has 14 amino acids. CDR1 is MGHDK and CDR2 is SYGVNS in the germline V gene. CDR3 protein: CASSERGGDYGYTF. The CDR3 DNA follows: TGTGCCAGCAGTGAACGGGGAGGGGACTATGGCTACACCTTC.

V is TRBV5-1 and J is TRBJ2-3, with 7 bases identical to TRBD1. The J segment lost 4 bases and the V segment lost 3 bases, leaving 14 bases of the junction unmatched. Germline CDR1 and CDR2: SGHRS and YFSETQ. The CDR3 contains 17 residues. The CDR3 region is CASSSHRSTGKPDTQYF. Written as DNA, the CDR3 is TGCGCCAGCAGCTCTCATCGGTCGACAGGGAAGCCAGATACGCAGTATTTT.

There are a few counts of this clonotype. The rearrangement links TRBV2 to TRBJ2-1; D not resolved. The CDR3 covers 11 residues. The V end was cut by 2 bases, the J end by 7 bases, with 3 bases between. Germline V lookup: CDR1 SNHLY, CDR2 FYNNEI. DNA for the CDR3: TGTGCCAGCAGTGAAACGAATGAGCAGTTCTTC. It translates to CASSETNEQFF.

With regard to this clonotype: Possible read error: a much larger clone is one base away. The J gene is TRBJ2-5, the V gene TRBV7-9; a weak D match, TRBD1 (5 bases). Germline V gene lookup returns CDR1 SEHNR and CDR2 FQNEAQ (reference sequence). V was pared by 5 bases and J by 5 bases, with 9 bases between. The CDR3 is 12 residues long. The CDR3 DNA sequence: TGTGCCAGCAGCCGACAGCACGAGACCCAGTACTTC. It specifies CASSRQHETQYF.

The J gene is TRBJ2-7, the V gene TRBV12-3 or TRBV12-4, with D possibly being TRBD2 (6 bases). The length of the CDR3 is 17 residues. Between the trimmed V and J ends, which lost 4 bases and 2 bases, there was a span of 21 bases. The CDR3 region is CASSSQVLVGSPYEQYF. The CDR3 DNA follows: TGTGCCAGCAGTTCCCAGGTGTTGGTCGGGAGTCCCTACGAGCAGTACTTC.

This clonotype was counted only a few times. The V and J genes are TRBV3-1 and TRBJ2-5; TRBD2 matches at 9 bases. Germline V gives CDR1 LGHDT, CDR2 YNNKEL (reference sequence). J lost 5 bases, V lost 3 bases, and 10 bases had no gene match. CDR3 size: 16 residues. CDR3 bases: TGTGCCAGCAGCCAGACCGGGACTAGCTTTCGGGAGACCCAGTACTTC. Translated: CASSQTGTSFRETQYF.

In its sample, this clonotype was seen many times. This rearrangement joins TRBV10-3 to TRBJ1-2; D not resolved. Per the germline V gene, CDR1 is ENHRY and CDR2 is SYGVKD. With 0 bases removed from V and 2 bases from J, the gap between germline ends came to 10 bases. The CDR3 has 15 amino acids. The CDR3 sequence: CAISESAGYNYGYTF. The CDR3 DNA is TGTGCCATCAGTGAGTCGGCTGGGTACAACTATGGCTACACCTTC.